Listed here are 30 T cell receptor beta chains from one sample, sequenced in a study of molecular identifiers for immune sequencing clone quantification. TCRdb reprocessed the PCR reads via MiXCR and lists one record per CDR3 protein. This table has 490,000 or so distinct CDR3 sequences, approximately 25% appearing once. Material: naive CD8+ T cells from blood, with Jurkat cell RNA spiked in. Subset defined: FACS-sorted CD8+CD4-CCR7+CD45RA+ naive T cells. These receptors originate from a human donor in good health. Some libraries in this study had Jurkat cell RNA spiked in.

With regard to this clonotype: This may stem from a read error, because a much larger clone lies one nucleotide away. Here the CDR3 reads CSVGLAWAYEQYF. The CDR3 DNA follows: TGCAGCGTTGGTCTAGCGTGGGCCTACGAGCAGTACTTC. The J gene is TRBJ2-7, the V gene TRBV29-1; possible D gene TRBD2, 6 bases. CDR1 and CDR2 (germline): SQVTM, ANQGSEA. The CDR3 spans 13 residues. V was shortened by 4 bases and J by 2 bases, with 12 bases between the two germline ends.

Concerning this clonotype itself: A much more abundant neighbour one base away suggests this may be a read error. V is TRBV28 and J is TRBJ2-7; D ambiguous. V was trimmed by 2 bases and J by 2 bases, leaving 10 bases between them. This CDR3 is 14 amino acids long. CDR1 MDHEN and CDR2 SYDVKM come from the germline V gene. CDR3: CASSLSAWAYEQYF. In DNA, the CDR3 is TGTGCCAGCAGTTTAAGCGCGTGGGCCTACGAGCAGTACTTC.

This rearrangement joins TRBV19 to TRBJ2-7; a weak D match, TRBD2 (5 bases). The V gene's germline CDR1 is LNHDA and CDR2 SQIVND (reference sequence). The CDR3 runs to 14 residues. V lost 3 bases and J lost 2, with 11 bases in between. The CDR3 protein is CASSMSGVTYEQYF. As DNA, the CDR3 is TGTGCCAGTAGTATGTCCGGGGTCACCTACGAGCAGTACTTC.

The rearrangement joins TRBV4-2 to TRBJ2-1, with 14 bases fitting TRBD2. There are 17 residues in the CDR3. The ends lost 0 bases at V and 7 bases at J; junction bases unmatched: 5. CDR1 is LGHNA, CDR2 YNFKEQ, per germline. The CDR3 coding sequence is TGTGCCAGCAGCCAAGAAGGTGGGACTAGCGGGAGTAATGAGCAGTTCTTC. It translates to CASSQEGGTSGSNEQFF.

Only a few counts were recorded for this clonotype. CDR3 coding DNA: TGTGCCAGCGGGTCTGATGGGCTAGCGGACACCGGGGAGCTGTTTTTT. Its protein product is CASGSDGLADTGELFF. The chain joins TRBV6-6 to TRBJ2-2, with 7 bases fitting TRBD2. J gave up 3 bases and V 8 bases, and 12 bases lay outside the gene matches. This CDR3 has 16 residues. Germline CDR1 reads MNHNY; CDR2 reads SVGAGI (reference sequence).

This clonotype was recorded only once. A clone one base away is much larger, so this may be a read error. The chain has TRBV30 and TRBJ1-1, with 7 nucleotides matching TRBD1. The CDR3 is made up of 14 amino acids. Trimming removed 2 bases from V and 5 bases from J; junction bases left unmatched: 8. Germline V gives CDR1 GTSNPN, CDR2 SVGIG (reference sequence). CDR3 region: CAWSREGARTEAFF. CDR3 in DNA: TGTGCCTGGAGTCGAGAGGGGGCGCGGACTGAAGCTTTCTTT. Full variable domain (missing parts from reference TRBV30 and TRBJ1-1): SQTIHQWPATLVQPVGSPLSLECTVEGTSNPNLYWYRQAAGRGLQLLFYSVGIGQISSEVPQNLSASRPQDRQFILSSKKLLLSDSGFYLCAWSREGARTEAFFGQGTRLTVV.

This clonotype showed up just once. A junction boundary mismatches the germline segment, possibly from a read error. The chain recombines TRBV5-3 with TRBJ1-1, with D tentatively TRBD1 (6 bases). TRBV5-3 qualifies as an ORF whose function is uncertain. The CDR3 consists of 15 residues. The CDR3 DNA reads TGTGCCAGCAGCTTGGTAGGGGGGGCAGGTACTGAAGCTTTCTTT. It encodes CASSLVGGAGTEAFF.

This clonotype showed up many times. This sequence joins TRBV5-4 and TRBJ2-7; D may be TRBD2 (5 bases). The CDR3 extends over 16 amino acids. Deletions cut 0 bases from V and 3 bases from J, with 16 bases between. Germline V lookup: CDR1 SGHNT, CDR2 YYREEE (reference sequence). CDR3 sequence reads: CASSLEFGAAIYEQYF. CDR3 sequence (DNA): TGTGCCAGCAGCTTGGAATTCGGAGCGGCGATCTACGAGCAGTACTTC.

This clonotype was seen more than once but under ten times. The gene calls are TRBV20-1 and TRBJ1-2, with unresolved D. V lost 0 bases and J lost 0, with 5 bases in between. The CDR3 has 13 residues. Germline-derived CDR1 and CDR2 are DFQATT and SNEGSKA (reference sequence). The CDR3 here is CSARDNTNYGYTF. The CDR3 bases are TGCAGTGCTAGAGATAACACTAACTATGGCTACACCTTC.

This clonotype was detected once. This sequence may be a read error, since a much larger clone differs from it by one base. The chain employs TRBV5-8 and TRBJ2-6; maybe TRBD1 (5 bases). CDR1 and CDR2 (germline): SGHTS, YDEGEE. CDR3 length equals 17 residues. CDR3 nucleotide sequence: TGTGCCAGCAGCTTGGATGAAAGTGACTCTGGGGCCAACGTCCTGCCTTTC. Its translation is CASSLDESDSGANVLPF.

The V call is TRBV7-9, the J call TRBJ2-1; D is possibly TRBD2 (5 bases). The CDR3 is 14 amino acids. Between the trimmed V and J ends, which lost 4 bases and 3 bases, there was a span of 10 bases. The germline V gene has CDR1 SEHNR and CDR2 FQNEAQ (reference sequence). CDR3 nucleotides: TGTGCCAGCAGCTCGATAGCGAACTACAATGAGCAGTTCTTC. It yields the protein CASSSIANYNEQFF.

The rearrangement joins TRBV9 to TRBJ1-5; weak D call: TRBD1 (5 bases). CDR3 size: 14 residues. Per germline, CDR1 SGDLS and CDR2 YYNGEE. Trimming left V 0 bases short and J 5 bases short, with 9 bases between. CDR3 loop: CASSVGQRYQPQHF. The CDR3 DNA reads TGTGCCAGCAGCGTAGGACAGAGGTATCAGCCCCAGCATTTT.

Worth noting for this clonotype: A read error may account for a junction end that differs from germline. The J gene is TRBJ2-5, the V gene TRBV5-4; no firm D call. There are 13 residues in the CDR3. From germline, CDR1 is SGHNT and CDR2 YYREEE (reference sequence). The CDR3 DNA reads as TGTGCCGGCGGCTTGGACGGTCCGGAGACCCGGTACTTC. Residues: CAGGLDGPETRYF. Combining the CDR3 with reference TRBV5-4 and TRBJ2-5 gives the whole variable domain ETGVTQSPTHLIKTRGQQVTLRCSSQSGHNTVSWYQQALGQGPQFIFQYYREEENGRGNFPPRFSGLQFPNYSSELNVNALELDDSALYLCAGGLDGPETRYFGPGTRLLVL.

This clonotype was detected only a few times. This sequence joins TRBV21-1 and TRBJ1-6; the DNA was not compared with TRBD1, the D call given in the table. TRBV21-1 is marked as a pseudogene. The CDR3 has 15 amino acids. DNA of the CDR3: TGTGCCAGCAGCAAGAGGGACAGGGATAATTCACCCCTCCACTTT. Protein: CASSKRDRDNSPLHF.

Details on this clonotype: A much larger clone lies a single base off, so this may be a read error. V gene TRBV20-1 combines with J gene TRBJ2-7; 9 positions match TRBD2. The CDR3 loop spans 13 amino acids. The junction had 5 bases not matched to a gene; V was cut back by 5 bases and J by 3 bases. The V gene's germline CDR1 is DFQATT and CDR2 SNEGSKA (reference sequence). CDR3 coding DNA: TGCAGTGCTCCTCTGACTAGCGGCTACGAGCAGTACTTC. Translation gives CSAPLTSGYEQYF.

The CDR3 DNA sequence: TGTGCCAGCAGTGGACGGGCGAACACCGGGGAGCTGTTTTTT. Amino acid sequence: CASSGRANTGELFF. This chain joins TRBV6-6 and TRBJ2-2; D gene unclear. Trimming took 5 bases from V and 0 from J, leaving 7 bases between them. The germline V gene has CDR1 MNHNY and CDR2 SVGAGI (reference sequence). This CDR3 region has 14 residues.

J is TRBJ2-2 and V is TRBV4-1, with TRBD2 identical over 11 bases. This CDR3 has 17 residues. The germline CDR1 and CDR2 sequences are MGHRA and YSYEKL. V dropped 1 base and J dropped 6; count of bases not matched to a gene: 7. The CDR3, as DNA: TGCGCCAGCAGCCAAGGAGTTCTAGCGGGGGGCCCCGGGGAGCTGTTTTTT. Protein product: CASSQGVLAGGPGELFF.

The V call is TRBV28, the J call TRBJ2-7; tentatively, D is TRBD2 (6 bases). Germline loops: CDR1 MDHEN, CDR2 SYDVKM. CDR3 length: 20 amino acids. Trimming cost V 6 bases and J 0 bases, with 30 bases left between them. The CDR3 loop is CASSPPYRRGGKGSSYEQYF. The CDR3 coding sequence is TGTGCCAGCAGCCCCCCATATAGGAGGGGAGGCAAGGGGAGCTCCTACGAGCAGTACTTC.

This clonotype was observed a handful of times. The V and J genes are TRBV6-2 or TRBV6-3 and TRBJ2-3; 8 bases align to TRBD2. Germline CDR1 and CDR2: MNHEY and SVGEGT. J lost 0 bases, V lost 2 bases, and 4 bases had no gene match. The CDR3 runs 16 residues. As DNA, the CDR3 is TGTGCCAGCAGTTACGGAGCGGGAGAGAGCACAGATACGCAGTATTTT. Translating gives CASSYGAGESTDTQYF.

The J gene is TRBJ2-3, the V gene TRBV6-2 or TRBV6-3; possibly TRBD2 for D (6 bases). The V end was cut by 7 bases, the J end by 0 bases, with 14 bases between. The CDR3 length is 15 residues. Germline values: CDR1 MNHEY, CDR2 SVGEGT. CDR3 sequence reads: CASNIFAGSTDTQYF. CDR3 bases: TGTGCCAGCAATATATTTGCGGGGAGCACAGATACGCAGTATTTT.

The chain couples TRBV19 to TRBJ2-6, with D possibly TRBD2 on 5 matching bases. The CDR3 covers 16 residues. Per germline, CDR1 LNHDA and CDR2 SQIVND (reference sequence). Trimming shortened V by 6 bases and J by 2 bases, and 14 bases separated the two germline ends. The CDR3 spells CASRPKPGAGANVLTF. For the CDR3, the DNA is TGTGCCAGTAGACCCAAGCCCGGGGCTGGGGCCAACGTCCTGACTTTC.

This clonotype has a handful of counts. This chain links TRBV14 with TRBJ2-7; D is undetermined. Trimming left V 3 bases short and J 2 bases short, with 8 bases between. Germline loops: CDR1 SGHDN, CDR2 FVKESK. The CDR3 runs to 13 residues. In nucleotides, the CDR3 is TGTGCCAGCAGCCACGGTAGGGCCTACGAGCAGTACTTC. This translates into CASSHGRAYEQYF.

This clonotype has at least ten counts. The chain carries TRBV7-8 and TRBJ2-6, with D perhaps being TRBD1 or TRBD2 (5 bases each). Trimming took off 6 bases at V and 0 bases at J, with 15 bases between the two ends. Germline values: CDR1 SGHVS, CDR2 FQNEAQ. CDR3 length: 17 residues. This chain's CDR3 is CASRFRDASSGANVLTF. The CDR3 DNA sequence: TGTGCCAGCAGGTTCCGGGACGCCAGCTCTGGGGCCAACGTCCTGACTTTC.

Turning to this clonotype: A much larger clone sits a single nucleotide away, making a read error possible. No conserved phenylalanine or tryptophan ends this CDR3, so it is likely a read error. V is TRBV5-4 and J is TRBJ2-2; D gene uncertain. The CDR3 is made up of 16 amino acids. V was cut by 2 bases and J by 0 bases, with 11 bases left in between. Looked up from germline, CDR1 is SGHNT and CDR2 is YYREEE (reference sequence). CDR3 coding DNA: TGTGCCAGCAGCTTCCCACGTTTAACGAACACCGGGGAGCTGTTTTGT. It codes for CASSFPRLTNTGELFC.

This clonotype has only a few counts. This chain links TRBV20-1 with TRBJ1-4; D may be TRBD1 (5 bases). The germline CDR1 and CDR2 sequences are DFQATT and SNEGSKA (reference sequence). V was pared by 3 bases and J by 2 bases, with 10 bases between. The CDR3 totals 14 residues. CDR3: CSARLTETNEKLFF. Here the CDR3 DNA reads TGCAGTGCTAGGCTGACAGAGACTAATGAAAAACTGTTTTTT.

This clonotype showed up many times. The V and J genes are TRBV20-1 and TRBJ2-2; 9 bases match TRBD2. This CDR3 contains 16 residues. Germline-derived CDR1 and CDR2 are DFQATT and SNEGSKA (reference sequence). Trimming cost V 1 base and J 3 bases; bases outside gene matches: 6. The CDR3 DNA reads TGCAGTGCTAGAGTGCGAGAGCGGGAGGACACCGGGGAGCTGTTTTTT. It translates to CSARVREREDTGELFF.

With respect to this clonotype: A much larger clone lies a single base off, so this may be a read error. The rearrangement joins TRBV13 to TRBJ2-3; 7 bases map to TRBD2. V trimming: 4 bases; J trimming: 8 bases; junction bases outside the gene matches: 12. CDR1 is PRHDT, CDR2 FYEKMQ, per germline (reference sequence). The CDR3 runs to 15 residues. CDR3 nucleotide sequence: TGTGCCAGCAGCTCACCGGGGGGTTTCGTGGGTACGCAGTATTTT. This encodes CASSSPGGFVGTQYF.

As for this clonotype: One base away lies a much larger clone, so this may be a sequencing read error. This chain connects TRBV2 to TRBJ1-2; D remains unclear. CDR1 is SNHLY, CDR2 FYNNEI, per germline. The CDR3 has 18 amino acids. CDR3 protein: CASSPLPGPAAGNYGYAF. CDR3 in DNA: TGTGCCAGCAGTCCTTTGCCCGGTCCCGCAGCTGGAAACTATGGCTACGCCTTC.

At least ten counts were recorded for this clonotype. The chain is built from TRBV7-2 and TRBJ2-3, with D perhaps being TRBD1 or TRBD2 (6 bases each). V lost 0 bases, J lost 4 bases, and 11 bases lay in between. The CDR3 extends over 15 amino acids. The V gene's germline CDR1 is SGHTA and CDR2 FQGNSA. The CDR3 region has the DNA TGTGCCAGCAGCTTAGCCGGGGGCGGGCCAGATACGCAGTATTTT. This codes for CASSLAGGGPDTQYF. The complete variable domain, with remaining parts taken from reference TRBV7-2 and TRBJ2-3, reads GAGVSQSPSNKVTEKGKDVELRCDPISGHTALYWYRQSLGQGLEFLIYFQGNSAPDKSGLPSDRFSAERTGGSVSTLTIQRTQQEDSAVYLCASSLAGGGPDTQYFGPGTRLTVL.

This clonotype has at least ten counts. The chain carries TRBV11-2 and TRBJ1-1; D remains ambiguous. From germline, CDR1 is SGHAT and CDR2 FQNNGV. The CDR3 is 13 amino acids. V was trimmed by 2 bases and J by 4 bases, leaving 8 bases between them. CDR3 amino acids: CASSLYSGTEAFF. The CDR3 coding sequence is TGTGCCAGCAGCTTATATTCCGGCACTGAAGCTTTCTTT. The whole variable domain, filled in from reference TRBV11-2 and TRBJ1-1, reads EAGVAQSPRYKIIEKRQSVAFWCNPISGHATLYWYQQILGQGPKLLIQFQNNGVVDDSQLPKDRFSAERLKGVDSTLKIQPAKLEDSAVYLCASSLYSGTEAFFGQGTRLTVV.